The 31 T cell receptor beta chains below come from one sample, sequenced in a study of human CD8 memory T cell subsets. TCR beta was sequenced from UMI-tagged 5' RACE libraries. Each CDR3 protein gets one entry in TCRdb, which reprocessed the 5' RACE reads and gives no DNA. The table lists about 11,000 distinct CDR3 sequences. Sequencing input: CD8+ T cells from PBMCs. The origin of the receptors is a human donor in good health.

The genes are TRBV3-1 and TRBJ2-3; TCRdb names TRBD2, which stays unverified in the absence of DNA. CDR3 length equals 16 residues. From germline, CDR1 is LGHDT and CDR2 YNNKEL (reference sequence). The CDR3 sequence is CASSQDEGGPTDTQYF.

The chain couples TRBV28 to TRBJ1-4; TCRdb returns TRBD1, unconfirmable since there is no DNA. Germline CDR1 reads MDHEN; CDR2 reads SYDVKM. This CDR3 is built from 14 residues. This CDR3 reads CASSPDRYNEKLFF.

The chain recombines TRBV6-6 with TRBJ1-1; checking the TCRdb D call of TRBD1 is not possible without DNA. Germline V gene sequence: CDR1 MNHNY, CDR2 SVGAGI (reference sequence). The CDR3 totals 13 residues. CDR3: CASTGGGNTEAFF.

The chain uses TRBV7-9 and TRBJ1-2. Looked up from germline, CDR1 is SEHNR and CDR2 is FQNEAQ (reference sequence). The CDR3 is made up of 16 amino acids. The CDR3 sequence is CASSLSTEELNYGYTF. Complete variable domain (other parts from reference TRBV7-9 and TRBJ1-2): DTGVSQNPRHKITKRGQNVTFRCDPISEHNRLYWYRQTLGQGPEFLTYFQNEAQLEKSRLLSDRFSAERPKGSFSTLEIQRTEQGDSAMYLCASSLSTEELNYGYTFGSGTRLTVV.

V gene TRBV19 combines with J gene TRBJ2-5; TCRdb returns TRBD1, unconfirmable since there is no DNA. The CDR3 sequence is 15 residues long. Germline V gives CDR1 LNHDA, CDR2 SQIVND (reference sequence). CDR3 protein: CASSNRDDAGETQYF. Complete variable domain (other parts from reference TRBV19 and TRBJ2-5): DGGITQSPKYLFRKEGQNVTLSCEQNLNHDAMYWYRQDPGQGLRLIYYSQIVNDFQKGDIAEGYSVSREKKESFPLTVTSAQKNPTAFYLCASSNRDDAGETQYFGPGTRLLVL.

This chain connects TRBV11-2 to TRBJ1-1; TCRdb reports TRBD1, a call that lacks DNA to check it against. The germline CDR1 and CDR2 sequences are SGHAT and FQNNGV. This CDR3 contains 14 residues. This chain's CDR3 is CASSLPGGSTEAFF.

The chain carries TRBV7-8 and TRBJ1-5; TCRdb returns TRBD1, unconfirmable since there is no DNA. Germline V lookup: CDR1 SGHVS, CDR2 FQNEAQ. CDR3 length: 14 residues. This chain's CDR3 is CASSQDRINQPQHF.

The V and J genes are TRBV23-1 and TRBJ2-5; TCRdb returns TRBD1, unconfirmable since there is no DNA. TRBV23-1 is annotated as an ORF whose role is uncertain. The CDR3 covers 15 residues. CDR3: CASSQSRQLQETQYF.

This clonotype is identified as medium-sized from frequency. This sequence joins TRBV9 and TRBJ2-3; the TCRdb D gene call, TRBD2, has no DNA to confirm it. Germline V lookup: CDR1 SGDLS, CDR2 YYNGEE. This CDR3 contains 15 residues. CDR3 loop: CASSVEGYSSDTQYF.

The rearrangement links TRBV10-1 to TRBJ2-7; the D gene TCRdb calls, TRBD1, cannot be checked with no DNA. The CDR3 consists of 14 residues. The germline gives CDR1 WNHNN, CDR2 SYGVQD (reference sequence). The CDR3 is CASKHRGREYEQYF.

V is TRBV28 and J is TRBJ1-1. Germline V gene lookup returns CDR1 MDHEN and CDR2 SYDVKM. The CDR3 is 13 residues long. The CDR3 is CASSLIEFTEAFF. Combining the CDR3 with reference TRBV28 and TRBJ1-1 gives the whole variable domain DVKVTQSSRYLVKRTGEKVFLECVQDMDHENMFWYRQDPGLGLRLIYFSYDVKMKEKGDIPEGYSVSREKKERFSLILESASTNQTSMYLCASSLIEFTEAFFGQGTRLTVV.

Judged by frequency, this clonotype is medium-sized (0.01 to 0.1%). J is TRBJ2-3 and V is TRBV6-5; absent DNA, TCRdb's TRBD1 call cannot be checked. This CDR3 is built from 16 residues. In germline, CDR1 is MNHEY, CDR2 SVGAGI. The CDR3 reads CASSYSGLGATDTQYF.

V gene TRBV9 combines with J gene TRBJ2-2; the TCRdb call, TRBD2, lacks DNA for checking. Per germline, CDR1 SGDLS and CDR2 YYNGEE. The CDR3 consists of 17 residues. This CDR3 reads CASSVGFSGANTGELFF.

CDR3 sequence reads: CASSLGGAGYEQYF. The rearrangement joins TRBV11-2 to TRBJ2-7; the D call of TRBD1 rests on TCRdb alone, since no DNA is present to check it. Germline CDR1 reads SGHAT; CDR2 reads FQNNGV. This CDR3 is built from 14 residues.

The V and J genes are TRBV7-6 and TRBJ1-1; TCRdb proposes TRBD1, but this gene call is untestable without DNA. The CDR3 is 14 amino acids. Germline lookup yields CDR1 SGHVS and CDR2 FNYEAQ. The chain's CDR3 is CASSLGAMNTEAFF.

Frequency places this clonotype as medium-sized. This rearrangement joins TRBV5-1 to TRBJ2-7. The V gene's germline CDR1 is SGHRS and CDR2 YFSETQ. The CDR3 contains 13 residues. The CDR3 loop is CASSLAGSDEQYF.

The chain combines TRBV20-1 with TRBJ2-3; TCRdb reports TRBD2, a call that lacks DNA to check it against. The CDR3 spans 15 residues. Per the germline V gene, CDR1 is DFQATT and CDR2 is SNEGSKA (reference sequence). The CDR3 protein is CSARDGERTEDTQYF.

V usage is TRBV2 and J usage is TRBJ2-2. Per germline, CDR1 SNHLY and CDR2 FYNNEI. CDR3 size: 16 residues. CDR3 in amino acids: CASSEETGANTGELFF.

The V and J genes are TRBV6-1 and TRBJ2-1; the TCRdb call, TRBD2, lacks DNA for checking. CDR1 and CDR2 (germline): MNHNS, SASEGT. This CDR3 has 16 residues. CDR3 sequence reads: CASSEEGLAIGYEQFF.

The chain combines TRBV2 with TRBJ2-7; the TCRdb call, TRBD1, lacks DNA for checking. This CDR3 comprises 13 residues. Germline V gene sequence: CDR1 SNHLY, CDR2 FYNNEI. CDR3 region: CASSSGVSYEQYF.

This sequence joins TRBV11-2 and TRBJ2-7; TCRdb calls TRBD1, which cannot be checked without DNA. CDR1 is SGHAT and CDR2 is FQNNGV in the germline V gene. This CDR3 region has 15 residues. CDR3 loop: CASSSIGDRVSEQYF. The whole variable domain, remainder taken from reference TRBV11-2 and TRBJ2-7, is EAGVAQSPRYKIIEKRQSVAFWCNPISGHATLYWYQQILGQGPKLLIQFQNNGVVDDSQLPKDRFSAERLKGVDSTLKIQPAKLEDSAVYLCASSSIGDRVSEQYFGPGTRLTVT.

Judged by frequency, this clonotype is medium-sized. The CDR3 spells CSARDQSREYEQYF. This chain joins TRBV20-1 and TRBJ2-7; TCRdb indicates TRBD1, and absent DNA this call remains unverified. Per the germline V gene, CDR1 is DFQATT and CDR2 is SNEGSKA (reference sequence). The CDR3 totals 14 residues.

The CDR3 here is CASSEAPTGQGAYEQYF. The chain combines TRBV6-1 with TRBJ2-7; the TCRdb call, TRBD1, lacks DNA for checking. Germline assignment: CDR1 MNHNS and CDR2 SASEGT. The CDR3 loop spans 17 amino acids.

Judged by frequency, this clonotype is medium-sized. The CDR3 spells CASSLEYSTNTEAFF. V and J are TRBV7-8 and TRBJ1-1. CDR3 length: 15 amino acids. CDR1 SGHVS and CDR2 FQNEAQ come from the germline V gene.

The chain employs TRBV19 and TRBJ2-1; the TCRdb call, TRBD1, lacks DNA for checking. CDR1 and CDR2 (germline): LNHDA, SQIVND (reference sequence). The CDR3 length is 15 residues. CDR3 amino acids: CASLGRPYSYNEQFF.

The CDR3 region is CASSLGTGDEKLFF. The J gene is TRBJ1-4, the V gene TRBV4-1; lacking DNA, the TRBD1 call made by TCRdb goes unchecked. CDR1 is MGHRA and CDR2 is YSYEKL in the germline V gene. The CDR3 has 14 residues.

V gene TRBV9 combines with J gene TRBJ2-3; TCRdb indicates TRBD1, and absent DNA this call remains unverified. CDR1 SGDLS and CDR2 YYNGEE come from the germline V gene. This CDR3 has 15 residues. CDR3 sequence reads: CASSASGQEADTQYF.

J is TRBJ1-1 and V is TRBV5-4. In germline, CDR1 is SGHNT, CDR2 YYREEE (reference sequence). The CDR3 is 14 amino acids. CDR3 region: CASSWGVGNGEAFF.

CDR3 amino acids: CASSLSQGTAEAFF. This chain connects TRBV7-9 to TRBJ1-1; the D call from TCRdb, TRBD1, cannot be confirmed without DNA. The germline gives CDR1 SEHNR, CDR2 FQNEAQ (reference sequence). The CDR3 covers 14 residues.

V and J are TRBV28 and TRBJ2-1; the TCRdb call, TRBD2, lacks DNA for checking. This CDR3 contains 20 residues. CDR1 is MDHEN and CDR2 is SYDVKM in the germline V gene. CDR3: CASRTYQTGGAGLAGGEQFF. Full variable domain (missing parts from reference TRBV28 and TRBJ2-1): DVKVTQSSRYLVKRTGEKVFLECVQDMDHENMFWYRQDPGLGLRLIYFSYDVKMKEKGDIPEGYSVSREKKERFSLILESASTNQTSMYLCASRTYQTGGAGLAGGEQFFGPGTRLTVL.

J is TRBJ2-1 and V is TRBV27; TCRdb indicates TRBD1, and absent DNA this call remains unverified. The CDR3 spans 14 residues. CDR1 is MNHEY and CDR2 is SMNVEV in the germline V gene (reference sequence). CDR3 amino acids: CASSSQGPNNEQFF.